This TCR beta chain was sequenced in a study of PD-1 blockade in classical Hodgkin lymphoma. Study in general: Nivolumab dosed at 3 mg/kg went to patients intravenously every 2 weeks.

The CDR3 extends over 15 amino acids. Looked up from germline, CDR1 is SGHTA and CDR2 is FQGNSA. V lost 7 bases, J lost 1 base, and 17 bases lay in between. Assay used: immunoSEQ multiplex PCR; TCRdb lists only in-frame clones, some missing. The table shows about 84,000 clones, with 89% occurring only once. Study findings and constraints: Lower baseline TCR diversity was reported for newly diagnosed patients than for healthy donors. Patients who began taking nivolumab under 1 year after ASCT were left out.

In every patient, relapse followed autologous stem cell transplantation, while exposure to brentuximab vedotin differed. Best responses were complete response, partial response or progressive disease. In regard to this clone: The antigen is unknown.

The V gene is TRBV7-2, the J gene TRBJ2-7; tentatively, D is TRBD1 or TRBD2 (6 bases each). The source of this sequence is a human donor with classical Hodgkin lymphoma. The source was peripheral blood mononuclear cells (PBMCs), collected at baseline. DNA for the CDR3: TGTGCCAGCACCGCACAGGGAGGTCGTTCCTACGAGCAGTACTTC. Its protein product is CASTAQGGRSYEQYF.